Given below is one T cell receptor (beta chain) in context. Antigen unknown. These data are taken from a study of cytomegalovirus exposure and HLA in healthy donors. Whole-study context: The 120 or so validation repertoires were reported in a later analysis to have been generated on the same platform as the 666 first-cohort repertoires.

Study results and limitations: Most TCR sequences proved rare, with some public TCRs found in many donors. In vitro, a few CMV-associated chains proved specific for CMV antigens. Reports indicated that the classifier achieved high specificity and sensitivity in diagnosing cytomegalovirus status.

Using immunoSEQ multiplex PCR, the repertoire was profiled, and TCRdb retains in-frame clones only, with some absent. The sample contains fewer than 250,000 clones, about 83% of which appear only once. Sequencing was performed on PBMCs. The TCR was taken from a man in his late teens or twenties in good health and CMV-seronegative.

The CDR3, as DNA: TGTGCCATCCGATGGGGCGCTGACACTGAAGCTTTCTTT. This translates into CAIRWGADTEAFF. The chain recombines TRBV10-3 with TRBJ1-1, with D perhaps matching TRBD1 (5 bases). Germline lookup yields CDR1 ENHRY and CDR2 SYGVKD. The CDR3 sequence is 13 residues long. V gave up 8 bases and J gave up 3 bases, with 13 bases separating them.